Below, one T cell receptor beta chain is given with its context. Its antigen is unknown. Deletions cut 1 base from V and 0 bases from J, with 10 bases between. Looked up from germline, CDR1 is SGHAT and CDR2 is FQNNGV. The CDR3 loop spans 16 amino acids. Only in-frame clones appear in the TCRdb table, and some are missing; sequencing was by immunoSEQ multiplex PCR. The sample records 95,000 to 100,000 clones, about nine tenths being singletons. This sample is part of a study of T cell responses to AZD1222 COVID-19 vaccine. General observations from the study: The CD4 TCRs associated with vaccination extended across spike and predominated at 160-218 and 743-854.

The receptor comes from an adult in good health. The rearrangement joins TRBV11-2 to TRBJ1-3, with D uncertain. The starting material was peripheral blood, obtained on day 0 of AZD1222 vaccination. CDR3 sequence reads: CASSLVWGNSGNTIYF. DNA of the CDR3: TGTGCCAGCAGCTTAGTTTGGGGAAACTCTGGAAACACCATATATTTT.